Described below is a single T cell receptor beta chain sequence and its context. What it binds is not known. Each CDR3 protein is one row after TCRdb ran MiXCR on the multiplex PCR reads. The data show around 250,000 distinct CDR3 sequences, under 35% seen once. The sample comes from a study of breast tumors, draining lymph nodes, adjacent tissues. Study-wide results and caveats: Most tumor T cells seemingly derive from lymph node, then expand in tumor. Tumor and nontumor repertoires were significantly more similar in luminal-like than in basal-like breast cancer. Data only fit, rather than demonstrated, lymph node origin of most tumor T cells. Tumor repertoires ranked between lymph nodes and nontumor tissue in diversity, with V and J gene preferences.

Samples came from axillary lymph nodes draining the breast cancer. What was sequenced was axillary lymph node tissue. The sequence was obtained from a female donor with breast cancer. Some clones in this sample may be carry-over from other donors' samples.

This CDR3 reads CATGDRGTLQETQYF. Here the CDR3 DNA reads TGTGCCACTGGCGACCGGGGGACTTTACAAGAGACCCAGTACTTC. The V and J genes are TRBV10-3 and TRBJ2-5; D perhaps matches TRBD2 (6 bases). CDR1 and CDR2 (germline): ENHRY, SYGVKD. The CDR3 totals 15 residues. Trimming took 10 bases from V and 2 from J, leaving 20 bases between them.